What follows are 4 T cell receptor beta chains derived from one specimen sequenced in a study of response to subunit inactivated influenza vaccine. TCRdb re-analysed the RT-PCR reads in MiXCR, keeping a single row per CDR3 protein. The sample lists more than 700,000 distinct CDR3 sequences; about 20% were seen once. The material was PBMCs from blood, obtained more than 4 days after vaccination. The source of these receptors is a man aged 45-65 years who received an inactivated influenza vaccine.

The chain couples TRBV6-2 or TRBV6-3 to TRBJ2-1; D tentatively fits TRBD1 or TRBD2 (6 bases each). The CDR3 runs 14 residues. V was shortened by 7 bases and J by 0 bases, with 10 bases between the two germline ends. The germline V gene encodes CDR1 MNHEY and CDR2 SVGEGT. The CDR3 DNA is TGTGCCAGCAAGGGGGGTGACTCCTACAATGAGCAGTTCTTC. Its translation is CASKGGDSYNEQFF.

The sample holds one count of this clonotype. V gene TRBV4-3 combines with J gene TRBJ2-3; 7 bases fit TRBD1. Germline loops: CDR1 LGHNA, CDR2 YSLEER. CDR3 length: 15 residues. V was clipped by 0 bases and J by 3 bases; unmatched bases: 3. The CDR3 coding sequence is TGCGCCAGCAGCCAAGAAAACAGGGGTACAGATACGCAGTATTTT. Its translation: CASSQENRGTDTQYF.

This clonotype was counted only a few times. The chain uses TRBV6-5 and TRBJ2-2; 8 bases match TRBD1. The CDR3 consists of 12 residues. Germline assignment: CDR1 MNHEY and CDR2 SVGAGI. Trimming at V came to 6 bases and at J to 10 bases, leaving 4 bases not matched to a gene. This chain's CDR3 is CASSWTGLELFF. The CDR3 bases are TGTGCCAGCAGCTGGACAGGGCTGGAGCTGTTTTTT.

The V and J genes are TRBV7-2 and TRBJ2-1; TRBD2 agrees at 13 bases. The CDR3 spans 16 residues. The V segment lost 5 bases and the J segment 8 bases; nucleotides outside the gene matches: 9. Germline V gene lookup returns CDR1 SGHTA and CDR2 FQGNSA. CDR3 nucleotides: TGTGCCAGCAGCCTCAGACTAGCGGGAGGCCTAGATGAGCAGTTCTTC. This translates into CASSLRLAGGLDEQFF.